The 15 T cell receptor beta chains presented below share a single source sample, sequenced in a study of CD8 T cells in ankylosing spondylitis. TCRdb re-called the 5' RACE reads with MiXCR, one entry per CDR3 protein. The data hold 300,000 to 350,000 distinct CDR3 sequences, with 20% to 25% observed a single time. Sequenced sample: blood, either unsorted or a sorted T cell fraction (not recorded which). The receptors here all came from a female donor with ankylosing spondylitis or in good health (not recorded which).

This clonotype was seen at least ten times. DNA of the CDR3: TGTGCCAGCACCCGAGGGACTAGCGGACACAATGAGCAGTTCTTC. Its protein is CASTRGTSGHNEQFF. The chain couples TRBV7-2 to TRBJ2-1; TRBD2 aligns across 11 bases. The germline V gene has CDR1 SGHTA and CDR2 FQGNSA. The V segment lost 7 bases and the J segment 5 bases; nucleotides outside the gene matches: 7. This CDR3 region has 15 residues.

The chain joins TRBV5-8 to TRBJ2-7; D may be TRBD1 or TRBD2 (6 bases each). From germline, CDR1 is SGHTS and CDR2 YDEGEE. Trimming stripped 9 bases from V and 6 bases from J, with 22 bases between. This CDR3 is 14 amino acids long. The CDR3 loop reads CATIETGLEGEQYF. The CDR3 DNA is TGTGCCACCATCGAAACAGGGTTGGAGGGCGAGCAGTACTTC.

The V gene is TRBV19, the J gene TRBJ1-5; 9 nucleotides line up with TRBD1. With 3 bases clipped from V and 7 bases from J, the junction kept 13 bases outside the gene matches. This CDR3 is built from 17 residues. Germline CDR1 reads LNHDA; CDR2 reads SQIVND (reference sequence). CDR3 in DNA: TGTGCCAGTAGTATCCTCCGGGGGGACAGGGCCCAACAGCCCCAGCATTTT. The encoded protein is CASSILRGDRAQQPQHF.

CDR3 protein: CASTTGPSPVNYGYTF. In DNA, the CDR3 is TGTGCCAGCACCACGGGACCCTCACCTGTTAACTATGGCTACACCTTC. This chain connects TRBV9 to TRBJ1-2; maybe TRBD1 (5 bases). The CDR3 covers 16 residues. Trimming took 6 bases from V and 1 from J, leaving 19 bases between them. Looked up from germline, CDR1 is SGDLS and CDR2 is YYNGEE.

This clonotype was seen repeatedly, ten times or more. The V call is TRBV4-1, the J call TRBJ2-7; possibly TRBD2 for D (6 bases). CDR3 size: 14 residues. Trimming took 0 bases from V and 9 from J, leaving 15 bases between them. Germline V gives CDR1 MGHRA, CDR2 YSYEKL. The CDR3 nucleotides are TGCGCCAGCAGCCAAGATCATAGACTAGTAGCGCAGTACTTC. Encoded protein: CASSQDHRLVAQYF.

This clonotype was counted many times. This chain connects TRBV15 to TRBJ2-6; a weak D match, TRBD1 (6 bases). CDR3 length equals 17 residues. Germline CDR1 LNHNV, CDR2 YYDKDF (reference sequence). V was trimmed by 0 bases and J by 4 bases, leaving 13 bases between them. CDR3 in amino acids: CATSRDLGAQGANVLTF. The CDR3 DNA is TGTGCCACCAGCAGAGATCTGGGGGCGCAAGGGGCCAACGTCCTGACTTTC.

This chain connects TRBV5-1 to TRBJ2-3; D unclear. Germline-derived CDR1 and CDR2 are SGHRS and YFSETQ. V lost 1 base to trimming and J lost 5 bases, with 5 bases between them. The CDR3 is 12 amino acids. DNA for the CDR3: TGCGCCAGCAGCTTGACTCGAGATACGCAGTATTTT. Its translation is CASSLTRDTQYF.

The J gene is TRBJ2-2, the V gene TRBV5-1; 7 nucleotides match TRBD2. CDR3 length: 14 residues. V shed 4 bases, J shed 6 bases, and the junction held 6 bases outside the gene matches. Germline CDR1 SGHRS, CDR2 YFSETQ. CDR3 sequence reads: CASSPTTSPGELFF. The CDR3 DNA reads as TGCGCCAGCAGCCCCACGACTAGCCCCGGGGAGCTGTTTTTT.

The chain carries TRBV20-1 and TRBJ1-1; TRBD1 is a possible D gene (6 bases). From germline, CDR1 is DFQATT and CDR2 SNEGSKA (reference sequence). CDR3 length: 16 amino acids. V was trimmed by 0 bases and J by 0 bases, leaving 14 bases between them. Here the CDR3 DNA reads TGCAGTGCTAGAGATATGGGGGGACACCTGAACACTGAAGCTTTCTTT. This codes for CSARDMGGHLNTEAFF.

The chain joins TRBV6-6 to TRBJ2-7; either TRBD1 or TRBD2 may fit D (5 bases each). In germline, CDR1 is MNHNY, CDR2 SVGAGI (reference sequence). This CDR3 region has 13 residues. The germline V and J ends were trimmed by 8 bases and 3 bases, with 14 bases remaining between them. In DNA form, the CDR3 reads TGTGCCAGCTGGGACGCCCGTTACTACGAGCAGTACTTC. It yields the protein CASWDARYYEQYF.

The rearrangement joins TRBV4-1 to TRBJ2-5; D might be TRBD2 (6 bases). The CDR3 is 13 residues long. Trimming pared 1 base from V and 5 bases from J, leaving 8 bases between. CDR1 MGHRA and CDR2 YSYEKL come from the germline V gene. In DNA, the CDR3 is TGCGCCAGCAGCCAAGGGGGGAGGGAGACCCAGTACTTC. Translating it yields CASSQGGRETQYF.

This clonotype was observed a handful of times. The chain uses TRBV29-1 and TRBJ2-5; D might be TRBD1 (6 bases). Germline lookup yields CDR1 SQVTM and CDR2 ANQGSEA. This CDR3 comprises 11 residues. Trimming pared 4 bases from V and 3 bases from J, leaving 6 bases between. The CDR3 region is CSVGTEETQYF. The CDR3 nucleotides are TGCAGCGTTGGGACAGAAGAGACCCAGTACTTC.

In its sample, this clonotype was seen a few times. The chain combines TRBV5-6 with TRBJ1-6, with a tentative D call TRBD1 (5 bases). The CDR3 is 14 residues long. V was trimmed by 4 bases and J by 11 bases, leaving 16 bases between them. CDR1 and CDR2 from the germline V gene are SGHDT and YYEEEE. CDR3 residues: CASSLPGPGAPLHF. The CDR3 nucleotides read TGTGCCAGCAGCCTACCGGGGCCGGGGGCACCCCTCCACTTT.

The chain joins TRBV15 to TRBJ2-1, with D possibly TRBD2 on 6 matching bases. Trimming stripped 0 bases from V and 8 bases from J, with 17 bases between. Germline V lookup: CDR1 LNHNV, CDR2 YYDKDF (reference sequence). The CDR3 runs to 16 residues. The chain's CDR3 is CATSRDGTRSGDEQFF. The CDR3 DNA reads TGTGCCACCAGCAGAGACGGGACCCGGTCGGGGGATGAGCAGTTCTTC.

This clonotype was seen repeatedly, ten times or more. The V call is TRBV20-1, the J call TRBJ1-2; tentatively, D is TRBD1 (5 bases). Germline loops: CDR1 DFQATT, CDR2 SNEGSKA (reference sequence). The CDR3 loop spans 13 amino acids. The germline V and J ends were trimmed by 0 bases and 8 bases, with 13 bases remaining between them. CDR3 nucleotides: TGCAGTGCTAGAGATTGGGACGGCTCAGGCTACACCTTC. Translated: CSARDWDGSGYTF.